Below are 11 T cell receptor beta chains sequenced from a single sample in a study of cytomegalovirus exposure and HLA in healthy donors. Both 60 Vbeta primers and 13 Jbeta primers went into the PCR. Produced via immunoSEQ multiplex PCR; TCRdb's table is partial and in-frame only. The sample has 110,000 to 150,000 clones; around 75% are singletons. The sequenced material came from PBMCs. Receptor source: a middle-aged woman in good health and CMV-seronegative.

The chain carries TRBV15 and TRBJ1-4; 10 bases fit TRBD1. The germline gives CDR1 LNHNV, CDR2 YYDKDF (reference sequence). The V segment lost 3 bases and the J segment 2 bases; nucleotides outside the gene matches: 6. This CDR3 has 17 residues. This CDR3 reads CATSRGRQGATNEKLFF. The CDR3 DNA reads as TGTGCCACCAGCAGGGGGAGACAGGGGGCCACTAATGAAAAACTGTTTTTT. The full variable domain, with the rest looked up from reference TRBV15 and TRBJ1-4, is DAMVIQNPRYQVTQFGKPVTLSCSQTLNHNVMYWYQQKSSQAPKLLFHYYDKDFNNEADTPDNFQSRRPNTSFCFLDIRSPGLGDTAMYLCATSRGRQGATNEKLFFGSGTQLSVL.

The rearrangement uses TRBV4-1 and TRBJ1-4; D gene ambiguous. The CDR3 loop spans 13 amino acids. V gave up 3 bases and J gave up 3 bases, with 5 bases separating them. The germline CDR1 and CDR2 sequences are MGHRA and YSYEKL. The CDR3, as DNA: TGCGCCAGCAGCCAGACACCTAATGAAAAACTGTTTTTT. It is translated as CASSQTPNEKLFF.

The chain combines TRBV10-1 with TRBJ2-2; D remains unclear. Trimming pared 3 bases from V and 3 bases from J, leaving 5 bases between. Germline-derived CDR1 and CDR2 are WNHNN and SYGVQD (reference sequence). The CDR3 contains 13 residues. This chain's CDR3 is CASSDSYTGELFF. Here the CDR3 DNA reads TGCGCCAGCAGTGACTCTTACACCGGGGAGCTGTTTTTT.

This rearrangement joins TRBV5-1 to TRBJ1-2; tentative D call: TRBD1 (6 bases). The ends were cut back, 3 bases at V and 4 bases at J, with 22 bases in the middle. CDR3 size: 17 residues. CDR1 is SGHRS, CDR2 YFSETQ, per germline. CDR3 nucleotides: TGCGCCAGCAGCTCCCTCCCAGGGGCGGTAGGGGGCTATGGCTACACCTTC. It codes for CASSSLPGAVGGYGYTF. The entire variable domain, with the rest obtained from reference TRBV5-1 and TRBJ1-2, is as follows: KAGVTQTPRYLIKTRGQQVTLSCSPISGHRSVSWYQQTPGQGLQFLFEYFSETQRNKGNFPGRFSGRQFSNSRSEMNVSTLELGDSALYLCASSSLPGAVGGYGYTFGSGTRLTVV.

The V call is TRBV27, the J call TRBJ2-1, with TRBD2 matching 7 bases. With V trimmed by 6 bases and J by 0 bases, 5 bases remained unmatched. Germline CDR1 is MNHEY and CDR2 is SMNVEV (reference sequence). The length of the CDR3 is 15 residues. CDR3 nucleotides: TGTGCCAGCAGCTCCAGCGGGAACTCCTACAATGAGCAGTTCTTC. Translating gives CASSSSGNSYNEQFF.

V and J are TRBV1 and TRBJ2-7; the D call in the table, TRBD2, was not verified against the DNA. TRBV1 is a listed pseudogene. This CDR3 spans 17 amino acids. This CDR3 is CTSSQDSRREGSGEQYF. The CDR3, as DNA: TGCACCAGCAGCCAAGATTCTCGGCGGGAGGGTTCGGGGGAGCAGTACTTC.

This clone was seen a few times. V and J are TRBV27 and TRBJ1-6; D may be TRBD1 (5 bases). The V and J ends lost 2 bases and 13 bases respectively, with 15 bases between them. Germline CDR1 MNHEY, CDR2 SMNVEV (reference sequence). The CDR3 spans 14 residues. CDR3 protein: CASSLGGALKPLHF. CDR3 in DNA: TGTGCCAGCAGTTTAGGAGGGGCGCTCAAGCCCCTCCACTTT.

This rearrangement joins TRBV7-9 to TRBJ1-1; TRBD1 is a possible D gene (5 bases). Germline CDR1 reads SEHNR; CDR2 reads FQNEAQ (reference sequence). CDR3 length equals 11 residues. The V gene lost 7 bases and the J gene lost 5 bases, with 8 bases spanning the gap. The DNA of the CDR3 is TGTGCCAGCACGGGGGGGACTGAAGCTTTCTTT. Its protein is CASTGGTEAFF.

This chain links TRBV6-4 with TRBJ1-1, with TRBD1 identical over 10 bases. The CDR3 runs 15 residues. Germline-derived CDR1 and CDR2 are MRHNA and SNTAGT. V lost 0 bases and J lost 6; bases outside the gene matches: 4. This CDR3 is CASSDSVGQGAEAFF. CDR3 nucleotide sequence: TGTGCCAGCAGTGACTCGGTCGGACAGGGGGCTGAAGCTTTCTTT.

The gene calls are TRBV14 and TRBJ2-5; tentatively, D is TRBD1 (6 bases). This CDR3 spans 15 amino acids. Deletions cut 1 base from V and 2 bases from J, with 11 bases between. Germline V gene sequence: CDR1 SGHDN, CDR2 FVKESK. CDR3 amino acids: CASSQAQGRQETQYF. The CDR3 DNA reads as TGTGCCAGCAGCCAAGCACAGGGCAGGCAAGAGACCCAGTACTTC.

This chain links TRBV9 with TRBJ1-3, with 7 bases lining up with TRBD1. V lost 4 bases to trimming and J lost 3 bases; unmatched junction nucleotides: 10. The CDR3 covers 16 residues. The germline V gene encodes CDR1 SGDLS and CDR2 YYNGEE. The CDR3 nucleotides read TGTGCCAGCAGCCCCCAGGGAACAGGGGTTGGAAACACCATATATTTT. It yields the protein CASSPQGTGVGNTIYF.